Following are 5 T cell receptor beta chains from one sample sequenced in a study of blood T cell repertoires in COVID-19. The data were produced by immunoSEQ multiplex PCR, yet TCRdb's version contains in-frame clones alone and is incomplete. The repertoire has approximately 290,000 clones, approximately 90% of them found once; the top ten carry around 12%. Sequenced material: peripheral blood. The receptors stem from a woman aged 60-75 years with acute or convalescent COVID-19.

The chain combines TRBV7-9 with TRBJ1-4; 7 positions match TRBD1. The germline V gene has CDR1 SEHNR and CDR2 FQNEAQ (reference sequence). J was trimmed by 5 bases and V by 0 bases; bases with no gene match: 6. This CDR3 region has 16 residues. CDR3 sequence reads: CASSLAQGSANEKLFF. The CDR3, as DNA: TGTGCCAGCAGCTTAGCACAGGGGAGCGCGAATGAAAAACTGTTTTTT.

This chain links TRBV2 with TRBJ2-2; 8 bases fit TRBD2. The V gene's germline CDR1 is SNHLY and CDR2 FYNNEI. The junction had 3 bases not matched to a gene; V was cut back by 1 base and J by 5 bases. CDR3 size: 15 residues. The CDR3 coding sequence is TGTGCCAGCAGTGAAGTACGGGAGGGGACCGGGGAGCTGTTTTTT. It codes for CASSEVREGTGELFF.

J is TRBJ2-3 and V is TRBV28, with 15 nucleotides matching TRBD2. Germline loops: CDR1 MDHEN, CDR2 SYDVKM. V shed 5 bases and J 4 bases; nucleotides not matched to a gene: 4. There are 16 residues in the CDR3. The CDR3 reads CASSRTSGRGADTQYF. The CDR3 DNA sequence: TGTGCCAGCAGTCGGACTAGCGGGAGGGGCGCAGATACGCAGTATTTT.

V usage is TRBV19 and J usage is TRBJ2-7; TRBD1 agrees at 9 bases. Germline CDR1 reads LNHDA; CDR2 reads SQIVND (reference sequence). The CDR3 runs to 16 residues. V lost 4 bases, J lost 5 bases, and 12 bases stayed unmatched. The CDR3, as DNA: TGTGCCAGTAGTAGCTTCCTCCCGGGACAGGGAGACGAGCAGTACTTC. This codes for CASSSFLPGQGDEQYF.

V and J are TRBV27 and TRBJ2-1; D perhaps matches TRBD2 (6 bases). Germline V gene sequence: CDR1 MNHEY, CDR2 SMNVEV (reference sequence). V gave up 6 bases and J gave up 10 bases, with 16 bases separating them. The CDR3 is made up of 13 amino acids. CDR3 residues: CASSRIEGGEQFF. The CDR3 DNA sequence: TGTGCCAGCAGCCGGATTGAAGGAGGGGAGCAGTTCTTC.